The rows below give T cell receptor beta chains drawn from one sample of a study of T-cell memory formation after mild COVID-19. TCRdb ran MiXCR on the 5' RACE reads and lists one entry per CDR3 protein. This table holds hundreds of thousands of distinct CDR3 sequences, 16% found once. The sequencing sample was made of PBMCs or a T cell subset sorted from them (not recorded which). Receptor source: a man between 18 and 29 years old who had mild COVID-19 (a few samples of this study predate the infection). Cell type and time point are not known. Each CDR3 is given with its conserved first and last residue. Fields, in order: V gene, CDR3 length, D gene, J gene, clone size, CDR3 protein, CDR3 DNA. D genes are given only for firm matches. A row's size may be missing; if present it is once, few, many or a size class.

v_gene: TRBV5-4
len: 14
d_gene: .
j_gene: TRBJ1-3
abundance: .
CDR3aa: CASSSEGGSNTIYF
CDR3nt: TGTGCCAGCAGCTCGGAGGGGGGGAGTAACACCATATATTTT

v_gene: TRBV12-3/TRBV12-4
len: 14
d_gene: .
j_gene: TRBJ2-2
abundance: few
CDR3aa: CASSRTDGHRELFF
CDR3nt: TGTGCCAGCAGTCGGACGGACGGCCACAGGGAGCTGTTTTTT

v_gene: TRBV11-2
len: 14
d_gene: .
j_gene: TRBJ2-1
abundance: .
CDR3aa: CASSYGGTYNEQFF
CDR3nt: TGTGCCAGCAGCTATGGCGGGACCTACAATGAGCAGTTCTTC

v_gene: TRBV7-2
len: 15
d_gene: .
j_gene: TRBJ2-5
abundance: .
CDR3aa: CASSLKTRWEETQYF
CDR3nt: TGTGCCAGCAGCTTAAAGACCAGGTGGGAAGAGACCCAGTACTTC

v_gene: TRBV12-3/TRBV12-4
len: 11
d_gene: .
j_gene: TRBJ1-5
abundance: few
CDR3aa: CASSEQGPQHF
CDR3nt: TGTGCCAGCAGTGAACAGGGACCCCAGCATTTT

v_gene: TRBV4-2
len: 15
d_gene: .
j_gene: TRBJ2-3
abundance: .
CDR3aa: CASSQVGGRRDTQYF
CDR3nt: TGTGCCAGCAGCCAGGTGGGGGGGCGTAGAGATACGCAGTATTTT

v_gene: TRBV6-2/TRBV6-3
len: 14
d_gene: .
j_gene: TRBJ1-5
abundance: .
CDR3aa: CASSMRRSNQPQHF
CDR3nt: TGTGCCAGCAGTATGCGGCGAAGCAATCAGCCCCAGCATTTT

v_gene: TRBV3-1
len: 13
d_gene: .
j_gene: TRBJ2-7
abundance: few
CDR3aa: CASSQDDVYEQYF
CDR3nt: TGTGCCAGCAGCCAAGATGACGTCTACGAGCAGTACTTC

v_gene: TRBV4-1
len: 15
d_gene: .
j_gene: TRBJ1-2
abundance: many
CDR3aa: CASSQTTETNYGYTF
CDR3nt: TGCGCCAGCAGCCAGACGACAGAGACCAACTATGGCTACACCTTC

v_gene: TRBV5-1
len: 13
d_gene: .
j_gene: TRBJ1-4
abundance: .
CDR3aa: CASSFQGSGVLFF
CDR3nt: TGCGCCAGCAGCTTTCAGGGCTCCGGTGTTCTGTTTTTT

v_gene: TRBV6-6
len: 15
d_gene: TRBD1
j_gene: TRBJ1-2
abundance: .
CDR3aa: CASTPDRAANYGYTF
CDR3nt: TGTGCCAGCACCCCGGACAGGGCAGCTAACTATGGCTACACCTTC

v_gene: TRBV20-1
len: 14
d_gene: .
j_gene: TRBJ1-5
abundance: .
CDR3aa: CSARHGDYGQPQHF
CDR3nt: TGCAGTGCTCGACACGGGGACTATGGGCAGCCCCAGCATTTT

v_gene: TRBV30
len: 12
d_gene: TRBD1
j_gene: TRBJ2-5
abundance: many
CDR3aa: CAWTGGDETQYF
CDR3nt: TGTGCCTGGACAGGGGGCGATGAGACCCAGTACTTC

v_gene: TRBV12-3/TRBV12-4
len: 14
d_gene: .
j_gene: TRBJ2-7
abundance: few
CDR3aa: CASSFLRGNYEQYF
CDR3nt: TGTGCCAGCAGTTTCCTGCGGGGAAACTACGAGCAGTACTTC

v_gene: TRBV9
len: 13
d_gene: .
j_gene: TRBJ2-7
abundance: .
CDR3aa: CASSGSGIYEQYF
CDR3nt: TGTGCCAGCAGCGGGAGCGGAATCTACGAGCAGTACTTC

v_gene: TRBV10-2
len: 13
d_gene: .
j_gene: TRBJ2-2
abundance: .
CDR3aa: CASRQVPTGELFF
CDR3nt: TGCGCCAGTAGACAGGTTCCCACCGGGGAGCTGTTTTTT

v_gene: TRBV7-6
len: 14
d_gene: .
j_gene: TRBJ1-2
abundance: few
CDR3aa: CASSPLPTGDGYTF
CDR3nt: TGTGCCAGCAGCCCACTCCCGACAGGAGATGGCTACACCTTC

v_gene: TRBV4-3
len: 16
d_gene: TRBD2
j_gene: TRBJ2-3
abundance: few
CDR3aa: CASSQLSGGRTDTQYF
CDR3nt: TGCGCCAGCAGCCAACTGAGCGGGGGTCGAACAGATACGCAGTATTTT

v_gene: TRBV6-1
len: 15
d_gene: .
j_gene: TRBJ1-1
abundance: .
CDR3aa: CASSDPDRGDSEAFF
CDR3nt: TGTGCCAGCAGTGACCCCGACCGCGGGGATTCTGAAGCTTTCTTT

v_gene: TRBV20-1
len: 13
d_gene: .
j_gene: TRBJ2-5
abundance: few
CDR3aa: CSASPFTYGTQYF
CDR3nt: TGCAGTGCTAGTCCGTTCACTTATGGGACCCAGTACTTC

v_gene: TRBV5-1
len: 16
d_gene: TRBD1
j_gene: TRBJ2-7
abundance: .
CDR3aa: CASSLVGQGDSYEQYF
CDR3nt: TGCGCCAGCAGCTTGGTTGGCCAGGGGGATTCCTACGAGCAGTACTTC

v_gene: TRBV4-3
len: 13
d_gene: .
j_gene: TRBJ1-4
abundance: few
CDR3aa: CASSQAGSEKLFF
CDR3nt: TGCGCCAGCAGCCAAGCCGGGTCTGAAAAACTGTTTTTT

v_gene: TRBV21-1
len: 16
d_gene: .
j_gene: TRBJ1-1
abundance: .
CDR3aa: CASSSLGAGSCTEAFF
CDR3nt: TGTGCCAGCAGCTCCCTGGGGGCGGGTAGTTGCACTGAAGCTTTCTTT

v_gene: TRBV11-2
len: 14
d_gene: .
j_gene: TRBJ1-1
abundance: few
CDR3aa: CASSQDRLNTEAFF
CDR3nt: TGTGCCAGCAGCCAGGACAGATTGAACACTGAAGCTTTCTTT

v_gene: TRBV5-1
len: 15
d_gene: .
j_gene: TRBJ2-1
abundance: .
CDR3aa: CASSRGMSSYNEQFF
CDR3nt: TGCGCCAGCAGCCGAGGGATGAGCTCCTACAATGAGCAGTTCTTC

v_gene: TRBV28
len: 16
d_gene: TRBD1
j_gene: TRBJ1-2
abundance: few
CDR3aa: CASSSPPGQGDYGYTF
CDR3nt: TGTGCCAGCAGTTCCCCACCGGGACAGGGGGACTATGGCTACACCTTC

v_gene: TRBV28
len: 12
d_gene: .
j_gene: TRBJ2-7
abundance: few
CDR3aa: CASSLGGAEQYF
CDR3nt: TGTGCCAGCTCCCTCGGGGGTGCCGAGCAGTACTTC

v_gene: TRBV5-6
len: 15
d_gene: .
j_gene: TRBJ1-4
abundance: few
CDR3aa: CASSSSGGVYEKLFF
CDR3nt: TGTGCCAGCAGTTCCTCGGGCGGCGTTTATGAAAAACTGTTTTTT

v_gene: TRBV7-2
len: 14
d_gene: .
j_gene: TRBJ2-1
abundance: once
CDR3aa: CASSLGRRGNEQFF
CDR3nt: TGTGCCAGCAGCTTGGGCCGACGGGGCAATGAGCAGTTCTTC

v_gene: TRBV19
len: 11
d_gene: TRBD2
j_gene: TRBJ2-1
abundance: .
CDR3aa: CASRTGRELFF
CDR3nt: TGTGCCAGTAGAACCGGGAGGGAGCTGTTCTTC

v_gene: TRBV6-5
len: 15
d_gene: .
j_gene: TRBJ2-3
abundance: .
CDR3aa: CASRDGTFLTDTQYF
CDR3nt: TGTGCCAGCAGGGACGGGACCTTTCTCACAGATACGCAGTATTTT

v_gene: TRBV2
len: 15
d_gene: .
j_gene: TRBJ2-3
abundance: .
CDR3aa: CASSEVGARTDTQYF
CDR3nt: TGTGCCAGCAGTGAAGTGGGGGCCCGCACAGATACGCAGTATTTT

v_gene: TRBV12-3/TRBV12-4
len: 16
d_gene: .
j_gene: TRBJ2-3
abundance: .
CDR3aa: CASSSRRGAYTDTQYF
CDR3nt: TGTGCCAGCAGTTCCCGACGGGGGGCGTACACAGATACGCAGTATTTT

v_gene: TRBV14
len: 14
d_gene: TRBD1
j_gene: TRBJ1-2
abundance: .
CDR3aa: CASSQSRDSYGYTF
CDR3nt: TGTGCCAGCAGCCAGAGCCGGGACAGCTATGGCTACACCTTC

v_gene: TRBV21-1
len: 15
d_gene: .
j_gene: TRBJ2-3
abundance: .
CDR3aa: CARPYRDYPTDTQYF
CDR3nt: TGTGCCCGCCCATACCGGGACTACCCCACAGATACGCAGTATTTT

v_gene: TRBV2
len: 13
d_gene: .
j_gene: TRBJ2-5
abundance: .
CDR3aa: CASRQGSSGTQYF
CDR3nt: TGTGCCAGCAGGCAGGGATCATCTGGGACCCAGTACTTC

v_gene: TRBV4-1
len: 18
d_gene: TRBD2
j_gene: TRBJ2-3
abundance: few
CDR3aa: CASSPRGSGGMFTDTQYF
CDR3nt: TGCGCCAGCAGCCCCCGGGGTAGCGGGGGGATGTTTACAGATACGCAGTATTTT

v_gene: TRBV7-6
len: 16
d_gene: TRBD1
j_gene: TRBJ2-1
abundance: .
CDR3aa: CASSLGSGQGMGEQFF
CDR3nt: TGTGCCAGCAGCTTAGGTTCGGGACAGGGGATGGGTGAGCAGTTCTTC

v_gene: TRBV4-1
len: 14
d_gene: .
j_gene: TRBJ1-2
abundance: .
CDR3aa: CASSLDTIGYGYTF
CDR3nt: TGCGCCAGCAGCCTTGACACGATAGGCTATGGCTACACCTTC

v_gene: TRBV5-1
len: 15
d_gene: .
j_gene: TRBJ2-3
abundance: few
CDR3aa: CASSFDGGRTDTQYF
CDR3nt: TGCGCCAGCAGCTTCGATGGGGGCCGAACAGATACGCAGTATTTT

v_gene: TRBV10-3
len: 14
d_gene: TRBD1
j_gene: TRBJ2-1
abundance: .
CDR3aa: CAISGQGARDEQFF
CDR3nt: TGTGCCATCAGCGGACAGGGGGCTAGGGATGAGCAGTTCTTC

v_gene: TRBV5-1
len: 14
d_gene: TRBD1
j_gene: TRBJ2-2
abundance: few
CDR3aa: CASSFQQGSGELFF
CDR3nt: TGCGCCAGCAGCTTTCAACAGGGGTCCGGGGAGCTGTTTTTT

v_gene: TRBV5-5
len: 17
d_gene: .
j_gene: TRBJ2-5
abundance: .
CDR3aa: CASSLFVIKGPGETQYF
CDR3nt: TGTGCCAGCAGCCTCTTCGTGATCAAGGGGCCGGGAGAGACCCAGTACTTC

v_gene: TRBV10-3
len: 14
d_gene: .
j_gene: TRBJ2-1
abundance: .
CDR3aa: CAITSQAPGNEQFF
CDR3nt: TGTGCCATCACCTCGCAGGCCCCTGGCAATGAGCAGTTCTTC

v_gene: TRBV29-1
len: 14
d_gene: .
j_gene: TRBJ2-5
abundance: few
CDR3aa: CSAGWLSVRETQYF
CDR3nt: TGCAGCGCTGGCTGGCTATCAGTCCGAGAGACCCAGTACTTC

v_gene: TRBV7-2
len: 16
d_gene: .
j_gene: TRBJ2-3
abundance: .
CDR3aa: CASSYQDWRNTDTQYF
CDR3nt: TGTGCCAGCAGCTACCAGGACTGGAGAAACACAGATACGCAGTATTTT

v_gene: TRBV7-3
len: 17
d_gene: TRBD1
j_gene: TRBJ1-1
abundance: .
CDR3aa: CASSPLAWTGGHTEAFF
CDR3nt: TGTGCCAGCAGCCCGTTAGCTTGGACAGGGGGCCACACTGAAGCTTTCTTT

v_gene: TRBV4-1
len: 12
d_gene: .
j_gene: TRBJ1-5
abundance: once
CDR3aa: CASSHGQQPQHF
CDR3nt: TGCGCCAGCAGCCATGGACAGCAGCCCCAGCATTTT

v_gene: TRBV13
len: 15
d_gene: .
j_gene: TRBJ1-6
abundance: .
CDR3aa: CASSFGQGGRTPLHF
CDR3nt: TGTGCCAGCAGCTTTGGGCAGGGAGGTAGGACACCCCTCCACTTT

v_gene: TRBV7-2
len: 14
d_gene: .
j_gene: TRBJ2-1
abundance: .
CDR3aa: CASSFSGTINEQFF
CDR3nt: TGTGCCAGCAGCTTTTCCGGGACCATCAATGAGCAGTTCTTC

v_gene: TRBV6-6
len: 14
d_gene: .
j_gene: TRBJ2-7
abundance: .
CDR3aa: CASSYLSGPYEQYF
CDR3nt: TGTGCCAGCAGTTATCTTTCAGGACCTTACGAGCAGTACTTC

v_gene: TRBV5-1
len: 15
d_gene: .
j_gene: TRBJ2-5
abundance: few
CDR3aa: CASSLGSALQETQYF
CDR3nt: TGCGCCAGCAGCTTGGGGAGCGCACTCCAGGAGACCCAGTACTTC

v_gene: TRBV4-1
len: 16
d_gene: .
j_gene: TRBJ2-3
abundance: few
CDR3aa: CASSLTGGRSTDTQYF
CDR3nt: TGCGCCAGCAGCCTGACCGGGGGCCGGAGCACAGATACGCAGTATTTT